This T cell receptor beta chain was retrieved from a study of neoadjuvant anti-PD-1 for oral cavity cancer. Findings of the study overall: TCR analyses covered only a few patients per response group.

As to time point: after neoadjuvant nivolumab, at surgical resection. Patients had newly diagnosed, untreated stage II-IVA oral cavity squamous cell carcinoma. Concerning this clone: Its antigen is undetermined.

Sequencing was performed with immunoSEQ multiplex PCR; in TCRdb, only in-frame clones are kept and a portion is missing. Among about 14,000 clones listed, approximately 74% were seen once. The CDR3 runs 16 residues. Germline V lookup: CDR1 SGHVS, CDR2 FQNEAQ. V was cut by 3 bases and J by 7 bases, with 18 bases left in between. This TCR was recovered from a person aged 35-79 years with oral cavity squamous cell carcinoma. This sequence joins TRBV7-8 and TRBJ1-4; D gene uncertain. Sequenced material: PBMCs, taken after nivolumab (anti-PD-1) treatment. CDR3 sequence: CASSLRTDVLSEKLFF. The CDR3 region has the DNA TGTGCCAGCAGCTTGAGGACCGACGTTCTGAGTGAAAAACTGTTTTTT.